The entry below gives a single TCR beta chain sequence along with its context. The antigen remains undetermined. This sample is drawn from a study of blood T cells in healthy people across ages. Alongside a J-beta primer mix, a sample-barcoded 5' primer served in a second PCR lasting about 7 to 12 cycles. Using its own MiXCR run on the 5' RACE reads, TCRdb lists one record per CDR3 protein. The sample shows 1.5 million to 2 million distinct CDR3 sequences, approximately 50% of them seen only once. The CDR3 runs to 12 residues. Germline V gene sequence: CDR1 MGHRA, CDR2 YSYEKL. V was cut by 8 bases and J by 2 bases, with 9 bases left in between. Findings and limits, study-wide: Naive CD4+ cells and diversity were both higher in long-lived donors than in aged donors.

V is TRBV4-1 and J is TRBJ1-1; D call uncertain. The sample comprised blood. This receptor was obtained from a woman aged 40-49 years in good health. Here the CDR3 reads CASFGVNTEAFF. The CDR3 bases are TGCGCCAGCTTCGGGGTAAACACTGAAGCTTTCTTT.